This is a list of T cell receptor beta chains from one sample in a study of T cells in Graves' hyperthyroidism and ophthalmopathy. TCRdb used MiXCR to reprocess the multiplex PCR reads, holding one entry per CDR3 protein. The table lists approximately 710,000 distinct CDR3 sequences, 17% of them singletons. Sequencing was done on a sample of blood. The receptors were sampled from a man over 45 with Graves' hyperthyroidism. The CDR3 runs from the conserved cysteine through the conserved F or W. The D gene is left open where the match is weak. Clone size is not always given. Where it is, it says once, few, many or a class for expanded clones.

CDR3 DNA: TGTGCCTGGAGTCTCGGACAGGGAGAAGGCTACACCTTC
CDR3 protein: CAWSLGQGEGYTF
clone size: many
D gene: TRBD1
V gene: TRBV30
J gene: TRBJ1-2

CDR3 DNA: TGTGCCAGCAGCCGCGCCGGGACAGGGTTTTATGAGCAGTTCTTC
CDR3 protein: CASSRAGTGFYEQFF
clone size: .
D gene: TRBD1
V gene: TRBV5-5
J gene: TRBJ2-1

CDR3 DNA: TGCGCCAGCAGCTTGGCGGTGGGTTCCGATGAGCAGTTCTTC
CDR3 protein: CASSLAVGSDEQFF
clone size: many
D gene: .
V gene: TRBV5-1
J gene: TRBJ2-1

CDR3 DNA: TGCGCCAGCAGCTTGGGTAACGGAGATACGCAGTATTTT
CDR3 protein: CASSLGNGDTQYF
clone size: few
D gene: .
V gene: TRBV5-1
J gene: TRBJ2-3

CDR3 DNA: TGTGCCAGCAGCTTAGATCTGGGGCCACGCGAGCAGTACTTC
CDR3 protein: CASSLDLGPREQYF
clone size: many
D gene: .
V gene: TRBV11-2
J gene: TRBJ2-7

CDR3 DNA: TGTGCCAGCAGTGACATGAAACTGTTTTTT
CDR3 protein: CASSDMKLFF
clone size: few
D gene: .
V gene: TRBV6-1
J gene: TRBJ1-4

CDR3 DNA: TGCGCCAGCACCCCCGGGACTCTCTCCTACGAGCAGTACTTC
CDR3 protein: CASTPGTLSYEQYF
clone size: many
D gene: .
V gene: TRBV5-1
J gene: TRBJ2-7

CDR3 DNA: TGTGCCAGTACTCTAGCGGGAGGCGATGAGCAGTTCTTC
CDR3 protein: CASTLAGGDEQFF
clone size: .
D gene: TRBD2
V gene: TRBV3-1
J gene: TRBJ2-1

CDR3 DNA: TGTGCCAGCAGTGCTACGACAGGGGGCTATAACACTGAAGCTTTCTTT
CDR3 protein: CASSATTGGYNTEAFF
clone size: many
D gene: TRBD1
V gene: TRBV25-1
J gene: TRBJ1-1

CDR3 DNA: TGTGCCTGCTACGGGAGCTCCTACAATGAGCAGTTCTTC
CDR3 protein: CACYGSSYNEQFF
clone size: .
D gene: .
V gene: TRBV30
J gene: TRBJ2-1

CDR3 DNA: TGCGCCAGCAGTGACCTGCTTGGGACAGATACGCAGTATTTT
CDR3 protein: CASSDLLGTDTQYF
clone size: .
D gene: .
V gene: TRBV10-2
J gene: TRBJ2-3

CDR3 DNA: TGCAGTGCTAGAGATTCGGGGGGGGGCACAGATACGCAGTATTTT
CDR3 protein: CSARDSGGGTDTQYF
clone size: .
D gene: TRBD2
V gene: TRBV20-1
J gene: TRBJ2-3

CDR3 DNA: TGTGCCAGCACCGGACTAGCAGATACGCAGTATTTT
CDR3 protein: CASTGLADTQYF
clone size: many
D gene: TRBD2
V gene: TRBV2
J gene: TRBJ2-3

CDR3 DNA: TGTGCCAGCACGGGGCCAGAATCTGAAAAACTGTTTTTT
CDR3 protein: CASTGPESEKLFF
clone size: .
D gene: .
V gene: TRBV2
J gene: TRBJ1-4

CDR3 DNA: TGTGCCAGCAGCTTTCCTCTCTCCTACGAGCAGTACTTC
CDR3 protein: CASSFPLSYEQYF
clone size: many
D gene: .
V gene: TRBV7-9
J gene: TRBJ2-7

CDR3 DNA: TGTGCCAGCAGTTACTCGACAGGGGCCGGGGAGCTGTTTTTT
CDR3 protein: CASSYSTGAGELFF
clone size: many
D gene: TRBD1
V gene: TRBV6-5
J gene: TRBJ2-2

CDR3 DNA: TGCGCCAGCAGCCCCCCCCGGGAGAGAGCCTACAATGAGCAGTTCTTC
CDR3 protein: CASSPPRERAYNEQFF
clone size: .
D gene: .
V gene: TRBV4-1
J gene: TRBJ2-1

CDR3 DNA: TGTGCCAGCAGCCCCCGGGACAGGGGGCTGAGAGGGACTGAAGCTTTCTTT
CDR3 protein: CASSPRDRGLRGTEAFF
clone size: many
D gene: TRBD1
V gene: TRBV2
J gene: TRBJ1-1

CDR3 DNA: TGTGCCAGTAGTACGTCACAGTTCACCTATGGCTACACCTTC
CDR3 protein: CASSTSQFTYGYTF
clone size: .
D gene: .
V gene: TRBV19
J gene: TRBJ1-2

CDR3 DNA: TGTGCCAGTAGCGCGACAGGGTGGAATGAGCAGTTCTTC
CDR3 protein: CASSATGWNEQFF
clone size: .
D gene: TRBD1
V gene: TRBV19
J gene: TRBJ2-1

CDR3 DNA: TGTGCCAGCAGTTATAGTAGCGGGAGGCCACTCAGCTCCTACAATGAGCAGTTCTTC
CDR3 protein: CASSYSSGRPLSSYNEQFF
clone size: many
D gene: TRBD2
V gene: TRBV6-2/TRBV6-3
J gene: TRBJ2-1

CDR3 DNA: TGTGCCAGCAGCCCCCCCAAACGGGGAGTCACCTACGAGCAGTACTTC
CDR3 protein: CASSPPKRGVTYEQYF
clone size: .
D gene: .
V gene: TRBV7-9
J gene: TRBJ2-7

CDR3 DNA: TGTGCCAGCAGTGAGCCGGGGTCCCAAGAGACCCAGTACTTC
CDR3 protein: CASSEPGSQETQYF
clone size: .
D gene: .
V gene: TRBV12-3/TRBV12-4
J gene: TRBJ2-5

CDR3 DNA: TGTGCCAGCAGTCGAACCCGACCCCAAGGCGGACTAGCGGGAGTATCGGGTACGCAGTATTTT
CDR3 protein: CASSRTRPQGGLAGVSGTQYF
clone size: many
D gene: TRBD2
V gene: TRBV28
J gene: TRBJ2-3

CDR3 DNA: TGTGCCAGCAGTTTATTTGGGGGGGGCGGAAATAATGAAAAACTGTTTTTT
CDR3 protein: CASSLFGGGGNNEKLFF
clone size: many
D gene: .
V gene: TRBV27
J gene: TRBJ1-4

CDR3 DNA: TGTGCCTGGAGTGTACGTTGGAACACCGGGGAGCTGTTTTTT
CDR3 protein: CAWSVRWNTGELFF
clone size: many
D gene: .
V gene: TRBV30
J gene: TRBJ2-2

CDR3 DNA: TGTGCCAGCAGTTACTCTCGGGGTACACCCCTCCACTTT
CDR3 protein: CASSYSRGTPLHF
clone size: .
D gene: .
V gene: TRBV6-5
J gene: TRBJ1-6

CDR3 DNA: TGTGCCAGCTCAACGGGACAGGGGGCCGAGCAGTTCTTC
CDR3 protein: CASSTGQGAEQFF
clone size: many
D gene: TRBD1
V gene: TRBV18
J gene: TRBJ2-1

CDR3 DNA: TGTGCCAGCAGTTTAGGGACAGGAACAGGAAAAACCCATGGCTACACCTTC
CDR3 protein: CASSLGTGTGKTHGYTF
clone size: many
D gene: TRBD1
V gene: TRBV28
J gene: TRBJ1-2

CDR3 DNA: TGTGCCAGCGGTAACTCAGCGGATTCACCCCTCCACTTT
CDR3 protein: CASGNSADSPLHF
clone size: .
D gene: .
V gene: TRBV12-3/TRBV12-4
J gene: TRBJ1-6

CDR3 DNA: TGTGCCAGCCGGTCTCAGATGAACACTGAAGCTTTCTTT
CDR3 protein: CASRSQMNTEAFF
clone size: many
D gene: .
V gene: TRBV6-1
J gene: TRBJ1-1

CDR3 DNA: TGTGCCAGCAGTTTCCCCTATTCTCGACTAGCGGGAGGCATCGAGCAGTTCTTC
CDR3 protein: CASSFPYSRLAGGIEQFF
clone size: many
D gene: TRBD2
V gene: TRBV28
J gene: TRBJ2-1

CDR3 DNA: TGCAGTGCCAAACAGGGTGCCGTGAACACTGAAGCTTTCTTT
CDR3 protein: CSAKQGAVNTEAFF
clone size: many
D gene: .
V gene: TRBV20-1
J gene: TRBJ1-1

CDR3 DNA: TGCAGCGTCGGGACGAACACTGAAGCTTTCTTT
CDR3 protein: CSVGTNTEAFF
clone size: many
D gene: .
V gene: TRBV29-1
J gene: TRBJ1-1